This T cell receptor beta chain was identified during a study of Ad26.COV2.S vaccination and SARS-CoV-2 variants. Sequencing used immunoSEQ multiplex PCR; TCRdb keeps in-frame clones, though not all of them. The top ten hold 12% of the sample, which has a few hundred thousand clones, around 90% seen once. For this clone: Antigen unknown.

The ends were cut back, 2 bases at V and 7 bases at J, with 14 bases in the middle. CDR1 MNHNY and CDR2 SVGAGI come from the germline V gene (reference sequence). CDR3 size: 15 residues. General study points: Those who received vaccine or placebo ended up with similar non-spike TCR breadth. Using TCR breadth and depth analyses may have led to underestimated total T cell responses.

Specified treatment: around 19 received Ad26.COV2.S at low or high dose, single or two shots; roughly five received placebo; per-sample allocation not given. It was on day 63 after the first vaccine or placebo injection that samples were taken. This sequence originates from a person between 18 and 59 years old who received the Ad26.COV2.S COVID-19 vaccine or a placebo. Sequencing was performed on peripheral blood, taken in a trial of Ad26.COV2.S vaccine versus placebo. The rearrangement joins TRBV6-6 to TRBJ2-2; D possibly matches TRBD1 or TRBD2 (5 bases each). CDR3 nucleotide sequence: TGTGCCAGCAGTTACCCCGGGGCTCGTGGCGGGGAGCTGTTTTTT. Encoded protein: CASSYPGARGGELFF.